This is a list of T cell receptor beta chains from one sample in a study of human T cells and chemical hapten exposure. MiXCR, run by TCRdb on the RACE reads, gives a single entry per CDR3 protein. The data hold roughly 90,000 distinct CDR3 sequences, with approximately 11% observed a single time. This specimen was whole blood, taken in connection with sensitization to the hapten diphenylcyclopropenone (DPC). The origin of the receptors is a young woman with alopecia areata. Some clones in this sample may be carry-over from other donors' samples. CDR3s include the opening cysteine and the closing phenylalanine or tryptophan. Each record gives: V gene, CDR3 protein.

TRBV6-2/TRBV6-3 CASSYRNTKSGPSTDTQYF
TRBV12-2 CASRLPQRDREPNEQFF
TRBV28 CASSPVARVNTEAFF
TRBV3-1 CASSLAGGLGEQFF
TRBV28 CASLEGAHYNSPLHF
TRBV4-1 CASSRGEGTDTQYF
TRBV30 CAWSTTGANTEAFF
TRBV6-1 CASSDRAQVLEAFF
TRBV2 CASSGSISNQPQHF
TRBV20-1 CSARSLAGPTDTQYF
TRBV29-1 CSVGGTKIQEFF
TRBV7-9 CASSLGETNYGYTF
TRBV5-4 CASRPPGTANTGELFF
TRBV4-3 CASSLGLEYEQYF
TRBV12-3/TRBV12-4 CASRYRGQVGQPQHF
TRBV5-4 CASSSDGRHEKLFF
TRBV7-9 CASSLANNEQFF
TRBV5-1 CASSGRGGAQETQYF
TRBV7-3 CASSRSVTGGMNEQFF
TRBV10-1 CASSGGRRETQYF
TRBV29-1 CSVMSPGDTGELFF
TRBV7-9 CASSLTGTAGELFF
TRBV30 CAWFTPNRLFF
TRBV28 CASRPSGQDTQYF
TRBV27 CASSLSRTGGQEKLFF
TRBV27 CASSLSVNTEAFF
TRBV20-1 CSARYGQGSQPQHF
TRBV29-1 CSVIPPGQDYGYTF
TRBV12-3/TRBV12-4 CASSTRGEGTEAFF
TRBV10-1 CASSEGWPGIKETQYF
TRBV20-1 CSARDHEGYPYF
TRBV18 CASSPREGGQETQYF
TRBV9 CASSVGDMNTEAFF
TRBV4-1 CASSQLAEQGLSTEAFF
TRBV18 CASSPTDSAGNEKLFF
TRBV29-1 CSTGTDGNTEAFF
TRBV29-1 CSVTGTSRDEQFF
TRBV7-9 CASSLQGSTEAFF
TRBV29-1 CSVMNTEAFF
TRBV2 CASIAAYLEGEQFF
TRBV6-6 CASTTAGNLGETQYF
TRBV20-1 CSAGGGAYTQYF
TRBV24-1 CATSERTSGNTGELFF
TRBV24-1 CATSDPRGDQPQHF
TRBV5-6 CASSLGAKNIQYF
TRBV12-3/TRBV12-4 CASSLDGAGNTEAFF
TRBV6-2/TRBV6-3 CASRIDEKLFF
TRBV6-6 CASSYPAGVGIETQYF
TRBV29-1 CSVGISGNTEAFF
TRBV29-1 CSVIKNWNNEQFF
TRBV11-3 CASSGTSGPDTQYF
TRBV5-1 CANSLAGRKNTEAFF
TRBV12-3/TRBV12-4 CASSLRVGRDHNEQFF
TRBV7-9 CASSLGGATISYEQYF